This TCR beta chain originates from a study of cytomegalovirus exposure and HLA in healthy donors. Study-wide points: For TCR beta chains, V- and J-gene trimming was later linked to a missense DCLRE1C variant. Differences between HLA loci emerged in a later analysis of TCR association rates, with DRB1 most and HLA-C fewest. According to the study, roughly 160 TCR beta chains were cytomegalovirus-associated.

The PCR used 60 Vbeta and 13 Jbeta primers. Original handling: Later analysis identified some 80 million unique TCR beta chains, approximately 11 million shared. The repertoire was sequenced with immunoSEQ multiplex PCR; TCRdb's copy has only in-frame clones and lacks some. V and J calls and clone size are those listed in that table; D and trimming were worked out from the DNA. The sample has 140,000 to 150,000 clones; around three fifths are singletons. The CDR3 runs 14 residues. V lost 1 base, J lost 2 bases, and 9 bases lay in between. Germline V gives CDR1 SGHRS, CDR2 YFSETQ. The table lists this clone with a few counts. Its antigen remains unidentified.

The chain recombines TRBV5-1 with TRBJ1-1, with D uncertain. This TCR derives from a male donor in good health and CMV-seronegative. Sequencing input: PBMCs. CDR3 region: CASSLSRGNTEAFF. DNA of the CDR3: TGCGCCAGCAGCTTGTCTCGGGGAAACACTGAAGCTTTCTTT.